Listed below are T cell receptor beta chains from one sample, sequenced in a study. TCRdb itself ran the RT-PCR reads through MiXCR, one entry per CDR3 protein. Found here are about 680,000 distinct CDR3 sequences, approximately 15% of them singletons; the top ten hold about 3.9%. Sequenced: memory CD4+ T cells from blood. These receptors were obtained from a female donor in good health, serving as a healthy control. Each CDR3 is given with its conserved first and last residue. The D gene is left open where the match is weak. Clone size appears in some rows only: once, few, many, or a class for an expanded clone.

CDR3: CSAGLSADSGAYSGNTIYF
DNA: TGCAGCGCCGGCCTCAGCGCAGATTCGGGGGCGTACTCTGGAAACACCATATATTTT
V: TRBV29-1
size: -
J: TRBJ1-3
D: -

CDR3: CSARDRRGYYTDTQYF
DNA: TGCAGTGCTAGAGATAGAAGGGGGTACTACACAGATACGCAGTATTTT
V: TRBV20-1
size: few
J: TRBJ2-3
D: -

CDR3: CSARDPRGTSLAFF
DNA: TGCAGTGCTAGAGATCCGCGTGGTACAAGCCTAGCTTTCTTT
V: TRBV20-1
size: -
J: TRBJ1-1
D: -

CDR3: CASSYEGLAGDTQYF
DNA: TGTGCCAGCAGTTACGAAGGACTAGCGGGAGATACCCAGTACTTC
V: TRBV6-5
size: many
J: TRBJ2-5
D: TRBD2

CDR3: CASRASGRNEQFF
DNA: TGTGCCAGCAGGGCTAGCGGGAGGAATGAGCAGTTCTTC
V: TRBV9
size: -
J: TRBJ2-1
D: TRBD2

CDR3: CASSSARNNEQFF
DNA: TGTGCCAGCAGCTCAGCTCGGAACAATGAGCAGTTCTTC
V: TRBV5-5
size: many
J: TRBJ2-1
D: -

CDR3: CASDSGIQETQYF
DNA: TGTGCCAGCGATAGCGGGATACAAGAGACCCAGTACTTC
V: TRBV6-4
size: many
J: TRBJ2-5
D: TRBD2

CDR3: CSVGRDRPNEQYF
DNA: TGCAGTGTTGGCCGGGACAGACCCAACGAGCAGTACTTC
V: TRBV20-1
size: few
J: TRBJ2-7
D: TRBD1

CDR3: CASSSLLAGKGNEQFF
DNA: TGTGCCAGCAGTTCCTTACTAGCGGGGAAGGGCAATGAGCAGTTCTTC
V: TRBV27
size: many
J: TRBJ2-1
D: TRBD2

CDR3: CASSLVVSGANVLTF
DNA: TGCGCCAGCAGCTTGGTGGTTTCTGGGGCCAACGTCCTGACTTTC
V: TRBV5-1
size: many
J: TRBJ2-6
D: -

CDR3: CASSPLAARPNEQFF
DNA: TGCGCCAGCAGCCCCCTAGCGGCCAGGCCCAATGAGCAGTTCTTC
V: TRBV5-1
size: few
J: TRBJ2-1
D: TRBD2

CDR3: CSARAWDRGTDTQYF
DNA: TGCAGTGCTAGAGCTTGGGACAGGGGCACAGATACGCAGTATTTT
V: TRBV20-1
size: few
J: TRBJ2-3
D: TRBD1

CDR3: CASSHLTGSLNTGELFF
DNA: TGCGCCAGCAGCCACCTGACAGGGTCCCTAAACACCGGGGAGCTGTTTTTT
V: TRBV4-3
size: few
J: TRBJ2-2
D: TRBD1

CDR3: CASSFYRGEQPQHF
DNA: TGTGCCAGCAGTTTTTATCGGGGCGAACAGCCCCAGCATTTT
V: TRBV12-3/TRBV12-4
size: few
J: TRBJ1-5
D: -

CDR3: CASSEQGPDTQYF
DNA: TGTGCCAGCAGTGAACAGGGTCCAGATACGCAGTATTTT
V: TRBV6-4
size: -
J: TRBJ2-3
D: -

CDR3: CASSLQLQNEQFF
DNA: TGTGCCAGCAGCTTACAACTCCAAAATGAGCAGTTCTTC
V: TRBV7-3
size: -
J: TRBJ2-1
D: -

CDR3: CASSSSGTGFNIQYF
DNA: TGTGCCAGCAGCTCATCCGGGACAGGGTTTAACATTCAGTACTTC
V: TRBV7-2
size: -
J: TRBJ2-4
D: TRBD1

CDR3: CSSRTGFTDTQYF
DNA: TGCAGCTCACGGACAGGCTTCACAGATACGCAGTATTTT
V: TRBV29-1
size: few
J: TRBJ2-3
D: TRBD1

CDR3: CSVYGAGANVLTF
DNA: TGCAGCGTTTACGGGGCTGGGGCCAACGTCCTGACTTTC
V: TRBV29-1
size: -
J: TRBJ2-6
D: -

CDR3: CSASGTDDQPQHF
DNA: TGCAGTGCCAGTGGGACCGATGATCAGCCCCAGCATTTT
V: TRBV20-1
size: few
J: TRBJ1-5
D: -

CDR3: CASSRQGQNNEQFF
DNA: TGCGCCAGCAGCCGCCAAGGACAAAACAATGAGCAGTTCTTC
V: TRBV4-3
size: few
J: TRBJ2-1
D: -

CDR3: CAISGQSSGNTIYF
DNA: TGTGCCATCAGCGGACAGTCCTCTGGAAACACCATATATTTT
V: TRBV10-3
size: few
J: TRBJ1-3
D: -

CDR3: CSARGPSGSPGRSEQFF
DNA: TGCAGTGCGAGAGGGCCTAGCGGGAGCCCGGGGCGCAGTGAGCAGTTCTTC
V: TRBV20-1
size: -
J: TRBJ2-1
D: TRBD2

CDR3: CASSPLAKTDSPLHF
DNA: TGTGCCAGCAGCCCCCTTGCAAAAACGGATTCACCCCTCCACTTT
V: TRBV5-6
size: -
J: TRBJ1-6
D: -

CDR3: CASSLVSGGTETQYF
DNA: TGTGCCAGCAGCTTAGTCAGCGGGGGGACGGAGACCCAGTACTTC
V: TRBV7-2
size: many
J: TRBJ2-5
D: TRBD2

CDR3: CSVLTGDSGYTF
DNA: TGCAGCGTACTAACAGGGGATAGTGGCTACACCTTC
V: TRBV29-1
size: -
J: TRBJ1-2
D: TRBD1

CDR3: CASSPQVAQLEAFF
DNA: TGTGCCAGCTCACCACAGGTGGCCCAACTAGAAGCTTTCTTT
V: TRBV18
size: -
J: TRBJ1-1
D: -

CDR3: CASSHTGSYEQYF
DNA: TGTGCCAGCAGCCATACAGGGTCCTACGAGCAGTACTTC
V: TRBV3-1
size: once
J: TRBJ2-7
D: -

CDR3: CASSPSGRSSYEQYF
DNA: TGCGCCAGCAGCCCTAGCGGGAGGTCCTCCTACGAGCAGTACTTC
V: TRBV5-1
size: -
J: TRBJ2-7
D: TRBD2

CDR3: CSAGHPQAGLGTDTQYF
DNA: TGCAGTGCCGGTCACCCCCAAGCGGGGTTAGGCACAGATACGCAGTATTTT
V: TRBV20-1
size: many
J: TRBJ2-3
D: TRBD2

CDR3: CASGTAGYEQYF
DNA: TGTGCCAGCGGGACCGCCGGGTACGAGCAGTACTTC
V: TRBV3-1
size: -
J: TRBJ2-7
D: -

CDR3: CASSYGFDATNSPLHF
DNA: TGTGCCAGCAGTTACGGGTTCGATGCAACTAATTCACCCCTCCACTTT
V: TRBV6-5
size: few
J: TRBJ1-6
D: -

CDR3: CSALLGGNQPQHF
DNA: TGCAGTGCGTTGTTGGGGGGCAATCAGCCCCAGCATTTT
V: TRBV29-1
size: many
J: TRBJ1-5
D: -

CDR3: CASSPPALSETQYF
DNA: TGTGCCAGCTCACCACCGGCCTTATCAGAGACCCAGTACTTC
V: TRBV18
size: few
J: TRBJ2-5
D: -

CDR3: CASSYRPMGRAEAFF
DNA: TGTGCCAGCAGTTACCGACCAATGGGGAGGGCTGAAGCTTTCTTT
V: TRBV6-5
size: once
J: TRBJ1-1
D: -

CDR3: CASSLDRRGAFF
DNA: TGTGCCAGCAGCCTAGACAGGCGGGGAGCTTTCTTT
V: TRBV7-9
size: many
J: TRBJ1-1
D: -

CDR3: CASSLSGRDTDTQYF
DNA: TGTGCCAGCAGCCTTAGCGGGAGGGACACAGATACGCAGTATTTT
V: TRBV6-2/TRBV6-3
size: -
J: TRBJ2-3
D: TRBD2

CDR3: CASSEEGGPSYGYTF
DNA: TGTGCCAGCAGTGAGGAGGGGGGGCCCTCATATGGCTACACCTTC
V: TRBV2
size: few
J: TRBJ1-2
D: -

CDR3: CASSQEGGRYYGYTF
DNA: TGTGCCAGCAGCCAAGAGGGTGGACGGTACTATGGCTACACCTTC
V: TRBV3-1
size: once
J: TRBJ1-2
D: -

CDR3: CASSETKGLAGGQPQHF
DNA: TGTGCCAGCAGTGAAACGAAAGGACTGGCCGGGGGTCAGCCCCAGCATTTT
V: TRBV6-1
size: -
J: TRBJ1-5
D: -

CDR3: CASSAGYYRHGELFF
DNA: TGTGCCAGCAGCGCGGGTTATTATCGGCACGGGGAGCTGTTTTTT
V: TRBV9
size: few
J: TRBJ2-2
D: -

CDR3: CASSLQGSPQGYTF
DNA: TGTGCCAGCAGTCTCCAGGGCAGCCCTCAAGGCTACACCTTC
V: TRBV14
size: -
J: TRBJ1-2
D: -

CDR3: CASSLKSYYGYTF
DNA: TGTGCCAGCAGCCTAAAATCCTACTATGGCTACACCTTC
V: TRBV12-3/TRBV12-4
size: few
J: TRBJ1-2
D: -

CDR3: CSACLQGALSDTQYF
DNA: TGCAGTGCTTGCTTACAGGGGGCTCTTTCAGATACGCAGTATTTT
V: TRBV20-1
size: few
J: TRBJ2-3
D: TRBD1

CDR3: CSAGETDTQYF
DNA: TGCAGTGCTGGTGAGACAGATACGCAGTATTTT
V: TRBV20-1
size: many
J: TRBJ2-3
D: -

CDR3: CASQTGGDSDTQYF
DNA: TGTGCCAGCCAGACAGGGGGCGATTCAGATACGCAGTATTTT
V: TRBV5-4
size: once
J: TRBJ2-3
D: TRBD1

CDR3: CASSLPISTMNTEAFF
DNA: TGCGCCAGCAGCTTGCCCATCTCTACGATGAACACTGAAGCTTTCTTT
V: TRBV5-1
size: many
J: TRBJ1-1
D: -

CDR3: CSARSSTLGTDTQYF
DNA: TGCAGTGCTAGAAGTAGCACCCTTGGGACAGATACGCAGTATTTT
V: TRBV20-1
size: -
J: TRBJ2-3
D: -

CDR3: CSASGQSGTGELFF
DNA: TGCAGCGCCTCGGGACAGTCGGGCACCGGGGAGCTGTTTTTT
V: TRBV29-1
size: few
J: TRBJ2-2
D: TRBD1

CDR3: CAIRNTGDAFF
DNA: TGTGCCATCAGGAATACAGGGGACGCTTTCTTT
V: TRBV10-3
size: many
J: TRBJ1-1
D: TRBD1

CDR3: CASSLEGLGKLFF
DNA: TGTGCCAGCAGCTTAGAGGGCCTTGGAAAACTGTTTTTT
V: TRBV7-9
size: many
J: TRBJ1-4
D: -

CDR3: CASSPDGDRAYNEQFF
DNA: TGTGCCAGCAGCCCAGACGGGGACAGAGCCTACAATGAGCAGTTCTTC
V: TRBV7-9
size: few
J: TRBJ2-1
D: TRBD1

CDR3: CASSSDGPFSNYGYTF
DNA: TGTGCCAGCAGTTCCGACGGTCCTTTTTCTAACTATGGCTACACCTTC
V: TRBV28
size: -
J: TRBJ1-2
D: -

CDR3: CASSLRPTSGRVAKNIQYF
DNA: TGTGCCAGCAGCTTACGACCCACTAGCGGGAGAGTAGCCAAAAACATTCAGTACTTC
V: TRBV11-2
size: few
J: TRBJ2-4
D: TRBD2